The table lists the clone carrying this TCR beta chain with a count of one. Its antigen is still unknown. This sample was included in a study of shared clonotypes between healthy human individuals. TCRdb keeps only in-frame clones here, not all; method: immunoSEQ multiplex PCR. The table lists about 820,000 clones, more than 85% of them singletons. The germline V and J ends were trimmed by 3 bases and 4 bases, with 15 bases remaining between them. The germline gives CDR1 MDHEN, CDR2 SYDVKM. CDR3 length: 15 amino acids. Study results and caveats: An anticipated effect of sequencing depth on clonotype sharing among donors was recognized. Against clonotypes common to all four donors, non-shared ones had lower generation probabilities.

The naive CD8 fraction comprised CD45RO-negative cells positively selected for CCR7 and excluded terminally differentiated effector memory CD45RA+ cells. Donors comprised only Caucasian adults living in Nashville, Tennessee. The TCR was taken from a young man in good health. Material: naive CD8+ T cells sorted from blood. This chain joins TRBV28 and TRBJ1-2; D unresolved. The DNA for the CDR3 is TGTGCCAGCAGTTTGCCCATTACTGAGGGCTATGGCTACACCTTC. Amino acid sequence: CASSLPITEGYGYTF.